Below, 27 T cell receptor beta chains from the same sample are listed, as sequenced in a study of tumor-infiltrating lymphocytes in oesophageal squamous cell carcinoma. TCRdb fed the PCR reads into MiXCR, producing one record per CDR3 protein. Among 9,500 to 13,000 distinct CDR3 sequences listed, about 55% were seen once. The material sequenced was esophageal tumor tissue. The receptor source for this set is a male donor with esophageal squamous cell carcinoma.

This chain joins TRBV7-8 and TRBJ2-4; the D is unclear. The end of the DNA is better explained by TRBJ2-7, so the J call may be wrong. Looked up from germline, CDR1 is SGHVS and CDR2 is FQNEAQ. This CDR3 is built from 15 residues. CDR3 in DNA: TGTGCCAGCAGCTTCGGACCACTCGTCGGGTACGAGCAGTACTTC. As protein: CASSFGPLVGYEQYF.

The chain links TRBV7-9 to TRBJ2-3; weak D call: TRBD1 (6 bases). V lost 5 bases, J lost 2 bases, and 8 bases lay in between. The CDR3 spans 13 residues. The germline V gene has CDR1 SEHNR and CDR2 FQNEAQ (reference sequence). For the CDR3, the DNA is TGTGCCAGCAGCGGGGGCTACACAGATACGCAGTATTTT. This sequence encodes CASSGGYTDTQYF.

J is TRBJ2-4 and V is TRBV7-2; the D is unclear. The J call is uncertain, as TRBJ2-7 better fits the DNA end. Looked up from germline, CDR1 is SGHTA and CDR2 is FQGNSA. The CDR3 covers 13 residues. The CDR3 DNA is TGTGCCAGCAGCTATACACGGGCCTACGAGCAGTACTTC. Residues: CASSYTRAYEQYF.

In its sample, this clonotype was seen once. J is TRBJ2-1 and V is TRBV5-1; TRBD2 agrees at 7 bases. Germline V gene sequence: CDR1 SGHRS, CDR2 YFSETQ. The CDR3 totals 13 residues. V trimming: 7 bases; J trimming: 6 bases; junction bases outside the gene matches: 7. The CDR3 DNA is TGCGCCAGCTTCATTACGGGGGGCAATGAGCAGTTCTTC. It encodes CASFITGGNEQFF.

The chain combines TRBV11-1 with TRBJ1-4, with unresolved D. Deletions cut 5 bases from V and 0 bases from J, with 10 bases between. From germline, CDR1 is SGHAT and CDR2 FQDESV (reference sequence). The CDR3 consists of 15 residues. In nucleotides, the CDR3 is TGTGCCAGCAGCCCAAGTATTGCAACTAATGAAAAACTGTTTTTT. This gives the protein CASSPSIATNEKLFF.

The chain couples TRBV11-1 to TRBJ2-3; D is unclear. The J call may be mistaken, given a closer DNA end match to TRBJ2-1. The CDR3 consists of 16 residues. Germline CDR1 is SGHAT and CDR2 is FQDESV (reference sequence). In nucleotides, the CDR3 is TGTGCCAGCAGATACGGGCGAGGTGGGTGGACCAGTGAGCAGTTCTTC. The encoded protein is CASRYGRGGWTSEQFF.

J is TRBJ2-7 and V is TRBV6-2 or TRBV6-3; a weak D match, TRBD2 (6 bases). The J call may be faulty, since TRBJ2-1 better matches the DNA end. Germline V lookup: CDR1 MNHEY, CDR2 SVGEGT. This CDR3 has 16 residues. The CDR3 DNA is TGTGCCAGCAGTTACTCGGAGGGCCGATCGTTGTTTGAGCAGTTCTTC. This codes for CASSYSEGRSLFEQFF.

This chain joins TRBV7-8 and TRBJ2-7; 8 bases line up with TRBD2. The better agreement between TRBJ2-1 and the DNA end casts doubt on the J call. This CDR3 comprises 14 residues. Germline CDR1 reads SGHVS; CDR2 reads FQNEAQ. This chain's CDR3 is CASSAGTSVNEQFF. DNA for the CDR3: TGTGCCAGCAGCGCCGGGACTAGTGTAAATGAGCAGTTCTTC.

The chain is built from TRBV7-2 and TRBJ2-3, with a tentative D call TRBD2 (6 bases). The J call may be mistaken, given a closer DNA end match to TRBJ2-7. This CDR3 contains 15 residues. Germline V gene data show CDR1 as SGHTA and CDR2 as FQGNSA. CDR3 nucleotide sequence: TGTGCCAGCAGCCCGGGACTTTTCCCGCCGCGGGAGCAGTACTTC. Residues: CASSPGLFPPREQYF.

This sequence joins TRBV7-8 and TRBJ2-1; weak D call: TRBD1 (6 bases). The J call could be wrong; TRBJ2-5 is a better fit for the DNA end. The germline gives CDR1 SGHVS, CDR2 FQNEAQ. There are 15 residues in the CDR3. The CDR3 protein is CASSQNREAEETQYF. Written as DNA, the CDR3 is TGTGCCAGCAGCCAAAACAGGGAAGCCGAAGAGACCCAGTACTTC.

The gene calls are TRBV7-9 and TRBJ2-3; TRBD1 matches at 7 bases. The J segment lost 0 bases and the V segment lost 0 bases, leaving 3 bases of the junction unmatched. CDR3 size: 16 residues. CDR1 and CDR2 (germline): SEHNR, FQNEAQ (reference sequence). As DNA, the CDR3 is TGTGCCAGCAGCTTAGCGGGGACAGAAAGCACAGATACGCAGTATTTT. Its translation: CASSLAGTESTDTQYF.

Many counts were recorded for this clonotype. It may be a read error: a sequence one base away is much more abundant. The chain carries TRBV6-1 and TRBJ2-5; 8 nucleotides align to TRBD2. CDR3 length equals 13 residues. Germline loops: CDR1 MNHNS, CDR2 SASEGT. Trimming removed 8 bases from V and 11 bases from J; junction bases left unmatched: 13. The CDR3 reads CASSGGADNEQYF. As DNA, the CDR3 is TGTGCCAGCTCCGGGGGGGCCGATAATGAGCAGTACTTC.

V is TRBV6-1 and J is TRBJ2-1; D unclear. The J call could be wrong; TRBJ2-7 is a better fit for the DNA end. The CDR3 consists of 12 residues. The germline CDR1 and CDR2 sequences are MNHNS and SASEGT. For the CDR3, the DNA is TGTGCCAGCAGTGAAGGGTACTACGAGCAGTACTTC. It codes for CASSEGYYEQYF.

The chain employs TRBV7-8 and TRBJ2-5; TRBD2 matches at 7 bases. The CDR3 length is 15 residues. The trim removed 2 bases at V and 4 bases at J, leaving 7 bases unmatched. CDR1 is SGHVS and CDR2 is FQNEAQ in the germline V gene. Here the CDR3 reads CASSLLRTGGETQYF. The CDR3 DNA sequence: TGTGCCAGCAGCTTATTAAGGACGGGAGGAGAGACCCAGTACTTC.

The CDR3, as DNA: TGTGCCAGTACATCGGGTGTAGGGGGAAGAGCCAACGTCCTGACTTTC. This sequence encodes CASTSGVGGRANVLTF. The genes are TRBV7-2 and TRBJ2-6; TRBD1 might be the D (6 bases). V gave up 9 bases and J gave up 7 bases, with 22 bases separating them. CDR1 and CDR2 from the germline V gene are SGHTA and FQGNSA. The CDR3 length is 16 residues.

V and J are TRBV12-3 or TRBV12-4 and TRBJ1-1; D is unresolved. V was shortened by 3 bases and J by 11 bases, with 13 bases between the two germline ends. There are 12 residues in the CDR3. The DNA for the CDR3 is TGTGCCAGCAGTTTTAAGTCCTTTGTTGCTTTCTTT. As protein: CASSFKSFVAFF.

The gene calls are TRBV6-6 and TRBJ2-5, with D hard to call. V was shortened by 3 bases and J by 5 bases, with 19 bases between the two germline ends. The CDR3 consists of 16 residues. CDR1 is MNHNY and CDR2 is SVGAGI in the germline V gene (reference sequence). CDR3 sequence (DNA): TGTGCCAGCAGTTATGCCGCGGCACCTCAGGCGGAGACCCAGTACTTC. Translated, it gives CASSYAAAPQAETQYF.

The sample holds one count of this clonotype. V is TRBV7-6 and J is TRBJ2-1; D might be TRBD1 (7 bases). The CDR3 is 16 amino acids. V lost 0 bases and J 4 bases, leaving 13 bases between the germline ends. The germline CDR1 and CDR2 sequences are SGHVS and FNYEAQ. The CDR3 region has the DNA TGTGCCAGCAGCTTAGCGCAGGGGGGTGAATACAATGAGCAGTTCTTC. Translating gives CASSLAQGGEYNEQFF.

This clonotype is medium-sized (0.01 to 0.1%) within its sample. Germline is not matched at one junction end, which may reflect a read error. This chain uses TRBV7-3 with TRBJ2-4; maybe TRBD1 (5 bases). This CDR3 has 14 residues. Germline-derived CDR1 and CDR2 are SGHTA and FQGTGA. This CDR3 reads CASSRDSSGSPLHF. For the CDR3, the DNA is TGTGCCAGCTCCCGAGACAGTTCGGGTTCACCCCTCCACTTC.

This clonotype is termed medium-sized. This sequence joins TRBV12-3 or TRBV12-4 and TRBJ1-4; D gene unclear. This CDR3 region has 13 residues. V gave up 1 base and J gave up 8 bases, with 8 bases separating them. The CDR3 DNA is TGTGCCAGCAGTTTAGGTGAATGGGAAAAACTGTTTTTT. This gives the protein CASSLGEWEKLFF.

The count of this clonotype is one. The chain's CDR3 is CASSSQSGRSGYTF. CDR3 in DNA: TGTGCCAGCAGCTCTCAAAGCGGGAGGAGTGGCTACACCTTC. The chain has TRBV7-2 and TRBJ1-2; no reliable D call. This CDR3 is built from 14 residues. Germline CDR1 SGHTA, CDR2 FQGNSA. V lost 4 bases to trimming and J lost 7 bases, with 16 bases between them.

This clonotype has a single count. The chain joins TRBV27 to TRBJ2-5; 7 bases are a match to TRBD1. The DNA end favors TRBJ2-1, so the J call may be wrong. The CDR3 length is 14 residues. From germline, CDR1 is MNHEY and CDR2 SMNVEV (reference sequence). The CDR3 region is CASSSGTVTYEQFF. The CDR3 DNA is TGTGCCAGCAGTTCCGGGACAGTGACCTACGAGCAGTTCTTC.

V and J are TRBV6-8 and TRBJ2-3; D unclear. The CDR3 has 13 residues. Trimming cost V 5 bases and J 6 bases, with 12 bases left between them. Germline CDR1 and CDR2: MNHGY and SAAAGT. The CDR3 spells CASSAPELDTQYF. CDR3 in DNA: TGTGCCAGCAGTGCGCCGGAACTCGATACGCAGTATTTT.

The V gene is TRBV7-2, the J gene TRBJ1-1; maybe TRBD1 (5 bases). Trimming left V 2 bases short and J 1 base short, with 14 bases between. The CDR3 sequence is 16 residues long. Germline CDR1 and CDR2: SGHTA and FQGNSA. As DNA, the CDR3 is TGTGCCAGCAGCTTATTTTCAGGGTACACGAACACTGAAGCTTTCTTT. Amino acids: CASSLFSGYTNTEAFF.

To note about this clonotype: Compared with germline, one end of the junction differs, possibly owing to a read error. The chain joins TRBV12-3 or TRBV12-4 to TRBJ2-4, with D possibly being TRBD1 or TRBD2 (7 bases each). The CDR3 runs to 14 residues. This chain's CDR3 is CASTRGGVNSPLHF. The CDR3 DNA follows: TGTGCCAGCACCAGGGGGGGTGTTAATTCACCCCTCCACTTC.

The chain employs TRBV12-3 or TRBV12-4 and TRBJ2-5; TRBD1 is a possible D gene (6 bases). V dropped 6 bases and J dropped 2 bases, with 13 bases sitting between them. This CDR3 comprises 14 residues. The CDR3 sequence is CASSPRGGQETQYF. The CDR3 DNA reads TGTGCCAGCAGCCCCAGGGGTGGGCAAGAGACCCAGTACTTC.

This chain joins TRBV7-2 and TRBJ2-7; 8 nucleotides match TRBD2. The J call is in doubt because the DNA end fits TRBJ2-5 better. From germline, CDR1 is SGHTA and CDR2 FQGNSA. The CDR3 runs to 17 residues. The CDR3 bases are TGTGCCAGCAGCTTTCTCACGGGGGGGCTTAAGGGAGAGACCCAGTACTTC. The encoded protein is CASSFLTGGLKGETQYF.